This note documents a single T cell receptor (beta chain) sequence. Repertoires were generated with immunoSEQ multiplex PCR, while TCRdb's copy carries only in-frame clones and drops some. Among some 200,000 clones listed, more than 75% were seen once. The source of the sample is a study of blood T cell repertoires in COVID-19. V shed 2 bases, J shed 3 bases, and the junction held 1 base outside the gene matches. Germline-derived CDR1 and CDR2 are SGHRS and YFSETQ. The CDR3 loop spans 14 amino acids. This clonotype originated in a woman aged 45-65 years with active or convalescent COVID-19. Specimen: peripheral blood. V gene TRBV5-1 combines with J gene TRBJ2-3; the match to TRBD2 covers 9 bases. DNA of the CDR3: TGCGCCAGCAGCTTTAGCGGGAGAACAGATACGCAGTATTTT. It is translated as CASSFSGRTDTQYF.